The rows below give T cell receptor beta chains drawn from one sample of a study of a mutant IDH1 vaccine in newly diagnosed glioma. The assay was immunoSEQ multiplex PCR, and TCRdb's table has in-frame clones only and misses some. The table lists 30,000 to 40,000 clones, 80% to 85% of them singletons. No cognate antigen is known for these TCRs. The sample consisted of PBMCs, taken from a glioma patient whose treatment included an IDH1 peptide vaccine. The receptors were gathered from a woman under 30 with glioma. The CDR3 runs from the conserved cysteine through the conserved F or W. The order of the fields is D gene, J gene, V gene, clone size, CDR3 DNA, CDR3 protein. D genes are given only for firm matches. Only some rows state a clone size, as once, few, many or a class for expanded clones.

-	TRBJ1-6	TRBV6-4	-	TGTGCCAGCAGTGATAGGGCGAGGGGTAATTCACCCCTCCACTTT	CASSDRARGNSPLHF
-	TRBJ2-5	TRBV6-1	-	TGTGCCAGCAGTGGGGGGCAGGGGCCGGGGACCCAGTACTTC	CASSGGQGPGTQYF
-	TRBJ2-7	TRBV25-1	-	TGTGCCAGCAGTAGGTTTCGGGAGCAGTACTTC	CASSRFREQYF
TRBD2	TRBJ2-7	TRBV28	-	TGTGCCAGCAGTATCCTTAGCGGGAGCTCCTACGAGCAGTACTTC	CASSILSGSSYEQYF
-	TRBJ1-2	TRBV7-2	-	TGTGCCAGCAGGGGAATGACGGACGTCTATGGCTACACCTTC	CASRGMTDVYGYTF
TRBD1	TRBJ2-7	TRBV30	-	TGTGCCTGGAGTTTGACAGGGGGAGTTGAGCAGTACTTC	CAWSLTGGVEQYF
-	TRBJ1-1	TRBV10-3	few	TGTGCCATCAGTGCTTGGGGGACAGAAGCTTTCTTT	CAISAWGTEAFF
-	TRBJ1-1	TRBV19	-	TGTGCCAGTACGGAATCGATTACGGGCCTCGAAGCTTTCTTT	CASTESITGLEAFF
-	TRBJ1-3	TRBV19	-	TGTGCCAGTAGTAGAATAGCTGGAAACACCATATATTTT	CASSRIAGNTIYF
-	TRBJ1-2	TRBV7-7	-	TGTGCTAGCAGCTTAGCTTTTGGGGGACCCAACTATGGCTACACCTTC	CASSLAFGGPNYGYTF
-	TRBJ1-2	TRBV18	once	TGTGCCAGCTCAGCGGCCCGGGATGGCTACACCTTC	CASSAARDGYTF
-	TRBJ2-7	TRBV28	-	TGTGCCAGCAGTTCCGGGAGAGCCACCTACGAGCAGTACTTC	CASSSGRATYEQYF
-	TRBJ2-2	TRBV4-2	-	TGTGCCAGCAGCCAAGTTCCACGAGTCTGGGAGTACACCGGGGAGCTGTTTTTT	CASSQVPRVWEYTGELFF
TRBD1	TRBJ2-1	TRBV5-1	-	TGCGCCAGCAGCGCCACAGGACAGGGCGTAAGCGAGCAGTTCTTC	CASSATGQGVSEQFF
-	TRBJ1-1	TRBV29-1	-	TGCAGCGTTGATTCTGACAGCTCGATGAACACTGAAGCTTTCTTT	CSVDSDSSMNTEAFF
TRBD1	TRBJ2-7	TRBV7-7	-	TGTGCTAGCAGCTTAAGTCTGGACAGGGCTTCCTACGAGCAGTACTTC	CASSLSLDRASYEQYF
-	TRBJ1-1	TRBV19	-	TGTGCCAGTAGGGGCGAGACCGGGGGTGACACTGAAGCTTTCTTT	CASRGETGGDTEAFF
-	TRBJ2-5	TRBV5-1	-	TGCGCCAGCAGTGGAGGGCACCAAGAGACCCAGTACTTC	CASSGGHQETQYF
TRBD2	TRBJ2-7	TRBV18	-	TGTGCCAGCTCACCGACTAGCGGGGGGGAAACCTCCTACGAGCAGTACTTC	CASSPTSGGETSYEQYF
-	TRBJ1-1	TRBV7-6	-	TGTGCCAGCAGCTTAGTGGTCGGGGAGGTCTTCTTT	CASSLVVGEVFF
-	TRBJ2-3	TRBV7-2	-	TGTGCCAGCAGCCCACGTTTTGGCAGCTCTAGCACAGATACGCAGTATTTT	CASSPRFGSSSTDTQYF
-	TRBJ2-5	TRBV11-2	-	TGTGCCAGCAGCTTAGACTACCCCGTGGCTCAGCAGACCCAGTACTTC	CASSLDYPVAQQTQYF
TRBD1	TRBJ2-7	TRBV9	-	TGTGCCAGCAGCGGGACAGGGTTCAACGAGCAGTACTTC	CASSGTGFNEQYF
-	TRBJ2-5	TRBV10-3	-	TGTGCCATCAGTGAGCCCAACAGGGAGACCCAGTACTTC	CAISEPNRETQYF
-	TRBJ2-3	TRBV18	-	TGTGCCAGCTCACGGAATTTTGGGACCACAGATACGCAGTATTTT	CASSRNFGTTDTQYF
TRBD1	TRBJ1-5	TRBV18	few	TGTGCCAGCTCACCCGGGACAGGGGGCAATCAGCCCCAGCATTTT	CASSPGTGGNQPQHF
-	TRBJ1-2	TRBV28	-	TGTGCCAGCAGTCCCTTTCGGGGGGTCTACTATGGCTACACCTTC	CASSPFRGVYYGYTF
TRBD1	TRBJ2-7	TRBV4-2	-	TGTGCCAGCAGCCCTGGGGACAGGGGGCTCGACGAGCAGTACTTC	CASSPGDRGLDEQYF
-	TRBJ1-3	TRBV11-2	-	TGTGCCAGCAGCTTAGACCCAGGTCGGTCCGGCTCTGGAAACACCATATATTTT	CASSLDPGRSGSGNTIYF
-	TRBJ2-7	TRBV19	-	TGTGCCAGTAGATATAATTCCGGACAGTCTTACGAGCAGTACTTC	CASRYNSGQSYEQYF
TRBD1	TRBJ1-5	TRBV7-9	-	TGTGCCAGCAGCAGCGGACAGGGGAACCAGCCCCAGCATTTT	CASSSGQGNQPQHF